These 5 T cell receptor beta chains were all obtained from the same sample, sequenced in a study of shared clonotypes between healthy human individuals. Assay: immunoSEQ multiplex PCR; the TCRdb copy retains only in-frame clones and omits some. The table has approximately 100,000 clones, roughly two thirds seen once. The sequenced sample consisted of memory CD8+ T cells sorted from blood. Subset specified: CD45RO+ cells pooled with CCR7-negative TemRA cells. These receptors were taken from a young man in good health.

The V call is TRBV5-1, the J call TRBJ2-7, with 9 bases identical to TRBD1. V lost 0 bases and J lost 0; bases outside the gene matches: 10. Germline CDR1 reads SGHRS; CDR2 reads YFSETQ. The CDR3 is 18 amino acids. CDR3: CASSLGGGQGLISYEQYF. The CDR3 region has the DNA TGCGCCAGCAGCTTGGGAGGGGGACAGGGTCTTATCTCCTACGAGCAGTACTTC.

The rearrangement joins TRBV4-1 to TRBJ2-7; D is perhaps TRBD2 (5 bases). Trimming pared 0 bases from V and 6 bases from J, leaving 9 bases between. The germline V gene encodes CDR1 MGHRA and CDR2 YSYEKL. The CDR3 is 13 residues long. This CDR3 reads CASSQDTGIEQYF. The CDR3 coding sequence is TGCGCCAGCAGCCAAGATACCGGGATCGAGCAGTACTTC.

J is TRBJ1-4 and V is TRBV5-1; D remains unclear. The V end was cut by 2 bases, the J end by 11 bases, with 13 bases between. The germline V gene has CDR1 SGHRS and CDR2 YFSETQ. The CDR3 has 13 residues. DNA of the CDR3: TGCGCCAGCAGCTTCGCCGAGTCCGGGAAACTGTTTTTT. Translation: CASSFAESGKLFF. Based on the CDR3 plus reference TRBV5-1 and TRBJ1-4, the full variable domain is KAGVTQTPRYLIKTRGQQVTLSCSPISGHRSVSWYQQTPGQGLQFLFEYFSETQRNKGNFPGRFSGRQFSNSRSEMNVSTLELGDSALYLCASSFAESGKLFFGSGTQLSVL.

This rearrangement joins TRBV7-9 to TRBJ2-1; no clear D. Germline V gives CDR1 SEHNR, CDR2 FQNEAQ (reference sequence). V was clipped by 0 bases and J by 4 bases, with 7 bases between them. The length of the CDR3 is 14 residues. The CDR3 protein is CASSLATGYNEQFF. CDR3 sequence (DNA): TGTGCCAGCAGCTTAGCGACCGGGTACAATGAGCAGTTCTTC.

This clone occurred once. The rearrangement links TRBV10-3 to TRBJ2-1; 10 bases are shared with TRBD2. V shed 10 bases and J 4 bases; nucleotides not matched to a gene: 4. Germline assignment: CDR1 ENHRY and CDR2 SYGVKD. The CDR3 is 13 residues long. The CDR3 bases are TGTGCCAGCTCTAGCGGGAGATACAATGAGCAGTTCTTC. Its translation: CASSSGRYNEQFF.